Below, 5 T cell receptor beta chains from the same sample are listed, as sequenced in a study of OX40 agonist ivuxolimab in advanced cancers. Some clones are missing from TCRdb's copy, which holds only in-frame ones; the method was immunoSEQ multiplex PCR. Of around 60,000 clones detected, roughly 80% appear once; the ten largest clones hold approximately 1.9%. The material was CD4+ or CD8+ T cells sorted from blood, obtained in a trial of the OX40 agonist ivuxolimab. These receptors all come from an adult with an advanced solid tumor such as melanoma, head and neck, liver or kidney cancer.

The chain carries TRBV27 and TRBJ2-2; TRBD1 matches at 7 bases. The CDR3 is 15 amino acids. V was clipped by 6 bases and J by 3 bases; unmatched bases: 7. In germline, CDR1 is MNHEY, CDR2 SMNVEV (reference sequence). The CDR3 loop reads CASRDWDSDTGELFF. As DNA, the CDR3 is TGTGCCAGCAGGGACTGGGACAGTGACACCGGGGAGCTGTTTTTT.

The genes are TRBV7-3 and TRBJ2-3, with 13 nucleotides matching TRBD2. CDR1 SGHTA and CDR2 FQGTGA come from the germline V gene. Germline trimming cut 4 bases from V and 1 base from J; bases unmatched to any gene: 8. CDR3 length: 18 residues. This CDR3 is CASSSHTGTSGGTDTQYF. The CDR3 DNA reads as TGTGCCAGCAGCTCTCACACCGGGACTAGCGGGGGCACAGATACGCAGTATTTT.

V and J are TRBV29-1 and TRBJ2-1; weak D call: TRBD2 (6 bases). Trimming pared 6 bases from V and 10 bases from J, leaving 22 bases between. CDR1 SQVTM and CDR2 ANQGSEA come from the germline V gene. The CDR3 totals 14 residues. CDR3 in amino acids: CSVVREESAREQFF. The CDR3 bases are TGCAGCGTCGTAAGGGAGGAATCCGCTCGGGAGCAGTTCTTC.

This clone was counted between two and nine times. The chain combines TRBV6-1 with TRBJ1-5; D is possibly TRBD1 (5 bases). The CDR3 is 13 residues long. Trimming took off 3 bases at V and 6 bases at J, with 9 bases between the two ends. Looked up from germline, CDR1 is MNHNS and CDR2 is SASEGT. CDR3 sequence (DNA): TGTGCCAGCAGTGAGGGGGAGGGTCAGCCCCAGCATTTT. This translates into CASSEGEGQPQHF.

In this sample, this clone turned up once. Here the CDR3 DNA reads TGCGCCAGCAGCTTGACAGGGCCGACGAACACTGAAGCTTTCTTT. This sequence encodes CASSLTGPTNTEAFF. The rearrangement uses TRBV5-1 and TRBJ1-1; D may be TRBD1 (6 bases). Trimming left V 1 base short and J 1 base short, with 11 bases between. The CDR3 is 15 residues long. CDR1 is SGHRS, CDR2 YFSETQ, per germline.